A single sample is the source of the 20 T cell receptor beta chains below, sequenced in a study of shared clonotypes between healthy human individuals. Profiled with immunoSEQ multiplex PCR; TCRdb holds only in-frame clones, not every one. The data contain roughly 680,000 clones, 55% to 75% of them singletons. Sequenced: memory CD4+ T cells sorted from blood. The subset here: CD45RA-negative fraction. These receptors came from a young woman in good health.

This clone occurred a few times. The V call is TRBV6-5, the J call TRBJ2-2; D assignment may be TRBD1 or TRBD2 (6 bases each). The CDR3 is 15 residues long. V was clipped by 2 bases and J by 4 bases, with 11 bases between them. The germline V gene encodes CDR1 MNHEY and CDR2 SVGAGI. In DNA, the CDR3 is TGTGCCAGCAGTTACGGGGGGCTTAGCACCGGGGAGCTGTTTTTT. Its protein is CASSYGGLSTGELFF.

V and J are TRBV6-9 and TRBJ2-5; 11 nucleotides align to TRBD2. The CDR3 is 16 amino acids. Germline V gene data show CDR1 as MNHGY and CDR2 as SVAAGI. After removal of 7 bases from V and 7 bases from J, the junction contained 14 bases not matched to a gene. CDR3 coding DNA: TGTGCCAGCACCAAAGGACTAGCGGGTCCGGGGGTGACCCAGTACTTC. It encodes CASTKGLAGPGVTQYF.

The chain recombines TRBV5-1 with TRBJ2-2; the D is unclear. Trimming shortened V by 5 bases and J by 4 bases, and 9 bases separated the two germline ends. This CDR3 has 13 amino acids. Germline loops: CDR1 SGHRS, CDR2 YFSETQ. CDR3 coding DNA: TGCGCCAGCAGTCTAGACCCCACCGGGGAGCTGTTTTTT. Translated, it gives CASSLDPTGELFF.

V and J are TRBV11-2 and TRBJ1-3; D uncertain. The CDR3 sequence is 14 residues long. Germline values: CDR1 SGHAT, CDR2 FQNNGV. The V and J ends lost 5 bases and 5 bases respectively, with 13 bases between them. CDR3 protein: CASSPSGLRNTIYF. The CDR3 bases are TGTGCCAGCAGCCCATCTGGGTTGAGAAACACCATATATTTT.

The chain joins TRBV11-2 to TRBJ1-3; TRBD1 matches 7 bases. The CDR3 spans 15 residues. J lost 4 bases, V lost 0 bases, and 3 bases had no gene match. Germline V gene sequence: CDR1 SGHAT, CDR2 FQNNGV. The CDR3 here is CASSLDPRGGNTIYF. DNA of the CDR3: TGTGCCAGCAGCTTAGATCCCAGGGGGGGAAACACCATATATTTT.

Concerning this clone itself: One end of the junction fails to match germline, which may point to a read error. The V call is TRBV4-2, the J call TRBJ1-2, with a possible D match to TRBD1 (5 bases). The length of the CDR3 is 14 residues. The germline gives CDR1 LGHNA, CDR2 YNFKEQ. For the CDR3, the DNA is TGTGCCGGCAGCCAAGGGGTGATGACCTATGGCTACACCTTC. Protein: CAGSQGVMTYGYTF.

The chain recombines TRBV2 with TRBJ2-5; 10 positions match TRBD2. V lost 4 bases and J lost 5; bases outside the gene matches: 7. The CDR3 has 15 amino acids. The V gene's germline CDR1 is SNHLY and CDR2 FYNNEI. The CDR3 nucleotides read TGTGCCAGCAGTGGGACTAGCGGTCGGTGGGAGACCCAGTACTTC. The encoded protein is CASSGTSGRWETQYF.

The V call is TRBV2, the J call TRBJ2-7; 8 bases line up with TRBD1. The CDR3 runs 14 residues. CDR1 is SNHLY and CDR2 is FYNNEI in the germline V gene. Germline trimming cut 4 bases from V and 0 bases from J; bases unmatched to any gene: 2. The CDR3 sequence is CASSGTGGSYEQYF. The CDR3 nucleotides are TGTGCCAGCAGTGGTACAGGGGGCTCCTACGAGCAGTACTTC.

The genes are TRBV29-1 and TRBJ2-5; D may be TRBD1 (5 bases). This CDR3 contains 13 residues. The germline V gene has CDR1 SQVTM and CDR2 ANQGSEA. The ends were cut back, 8 bases at V and 5 bases at J, with 18 bases in the middle. CDR3 sequence (DNA): TGCAGCCTGACAGTGACGAACATGGAGACCCAGTACTTC. Amino acid sequence: CSLTVTNMETQYF.

This chain uses TRBV7-9 with TRBJ2-6; no definite D call. Trimming left V 3 bases short and J 3 bases short, with 6 bases between. The germline gives CDR1 SEHNR, CDR2 FQNEAQ (reference sequence). The CDR3 totals 14 residues. In DNA, the CDR3 is TGTGCCAGCAGCTTGGGGTTTGGGGCCAACGTCCTGACTTTC. It codes for CASSLGFGANVLTF.

This rearrangement joins TRBV6-1 to TRBJ1-2, with 9 bases lining up with TRBD1. Germline lookup yields CDR1 MNHNS and CDR2 SASEGT. With 6 bases clipped from V and 6 bases from J, the junction kept 5 bases outside the gene matches. The CDR3 has 13 residues. The CDR3 loop reads CASRPGQGHGYTF. The CDR3 region has the DNA TGTGCCAGCAGACCGGGACAGGGACATGGCTACACCTTC.

The CDR3 spells CASKLAGVNEQFF. The DNA of the CDR3 is TGCGCCAGCAAACTAGCGGGAGTCAATGAGCAGTTCTTC. The V and J genes are TRBV10-2 and TRBJ2-1; 11 nucleotides line up with TRBD2. The CDR3 is 13 residues long. Germline trimming cut 7 bases from V and 6 bases from J; bases unmatched to any gene: 2. In germline, CDR1 is WSHSY, CDR2 SAAADI.

This clone was picked up one time. V gene TRBV30 combines with J gene TRBJ2-3; D uncertain. V gave up 5 bases and J gave up 0 bases, with 12 bases separating them. The CDR3 sequence is 14 residues long. Germline assignment: CDR1 GTSNPN and CDR2 SVGIG (reference sequence). CDR3 bases: TGTGCCTGGTGGGCCAAATATAGCACAGATACGCAGTATTTT. Protein product: CAWWAKYSTDTQYF.

J is TRBJ2-7 and V is TRBV11-2; D might be TRBD2 (6 bases). CDR1 is SGHAT, CDR2 FQNNGV, per germline. V was shortened by 1 base and J by 5 bases, with 21 bases between the two germline ends. There are 17 residues in the CDR3. CDR3 loop: CASSLGGTSSSGHEQYF. The CDR3 DNA is TGTGCCAGCAGCTTAGGCGGAACTAGCTCGAGTGGCCACGAGCAGTACTTC.

A note on this clone: The sample has other DNA sequences that encode this CDR3 too. The chain uses TRBV19 and TRBJ2-5; 8 bases map to TRBD2. The CDR3 extends over 15 amino acids. The V and J ends lost 5 bases and 3 bases, in that order; junction bases with no gene match: 8. CDR1 LNHDA and CDR2 SQIVND come from the germline V gene (reference sequence). CDR3 DNA: TGTGCCAGTAGTCGCGGGGCAGCGGGAGAAGAGACCCAGTACTTC. Translated, it gives CASSRGAAGEETQYF.

Turning to this clone: This CDR3 is also generated by other DNA sequences in the sample. V and J are TRBV5-1 and TRBJ2-5; D is unresolved. The CDR3 sequence is 12 residues long. Trimming shortened V by 0 bases and J by 4 bases, and 4 bases separated the two germline ends. Per germline, CDR1 SGHRS and CDR2 YFSETQ. The CDR3 DNA follows: TGCGCCAGCAGCTTGGAGTCAGAGACCCAGTACTTC. This sequence encodes CASSLESETQYF.

The gene calls are TRBV19 and TRBJ1-5; possibly TRBD1 for D (5 bases). V gave up 6 bases and J gave up 4 bases, with 16 bases separating them. The CDR3 sequence is 15 residues long. The germline CDR1 and CDR2 sequences are LNHDA and SQIVND (reference sequence). The CDR3, as DNA: TGTGCCAGTAGCACCGGGACCGGCACAAATCAGCCCCAGCATTTT. It codes for CASSTGTGTNQPQHF.

The rearrangement uses TRBV4-1 and TRBJ1-1; D is ambiguous. This CDR3 has 15 amino acids. With 4 bases removed from V and 0 bases from J, the gap between germline ends came to 12 bases. Germline assignment: CDR1 MGHRA and CDR2 YSYEKL. CDR3 coding DNA: TGCGCCAGCAGCCCCTACGGAGGTATGAACACTGAAGCTTTCTTT. The encoded protein is CASSPYGGMNTEAFF.

V and J are TRBV2 and TRBJ2-1, with D hard to call. V shed 9 bases and J shed 2 bases, with 5 bases lying between them. CDR3 length: 11 amino acids. CDR1 is SNHLY and CDR2 is FYNNEI in the germline V gene. The CDR3 nucleotides read TGTGCCAGTGGCCCCTACAATGAGCAGTTCTTC. Translated, it gives CASGPYNEQFF. Combining the CDR3 with reference TRBV2 and TRBJ2-1 gives the whole variable domain EPEVTQTPSHQVTQMGQEVILRCVPISNHLYFYWYRQILGQKVEFLVSFYNNEISEKSEIFDDQFSVERPDGSNFTLKIRSTKLEDSAMYFCASGPYNEQFFGPGTRLTVL.

The chain has TRBV28 and TRBJ2-7, with a possible D match to TRBD1 (8 bases). V dropped 5 bases and J dropped 2 bases, with 13 bases sitting between them. The CDR3 has 14 amino acids. Germline assignment: CDR1 MDHEN and CDR2 SYDVKM. The CDR3 coding sequence is TGTGCCAGCAGTCCAGCGGGACAGGCCTACGAGCAGTACTTC. It codes for CASSPAGQAYEQYF.